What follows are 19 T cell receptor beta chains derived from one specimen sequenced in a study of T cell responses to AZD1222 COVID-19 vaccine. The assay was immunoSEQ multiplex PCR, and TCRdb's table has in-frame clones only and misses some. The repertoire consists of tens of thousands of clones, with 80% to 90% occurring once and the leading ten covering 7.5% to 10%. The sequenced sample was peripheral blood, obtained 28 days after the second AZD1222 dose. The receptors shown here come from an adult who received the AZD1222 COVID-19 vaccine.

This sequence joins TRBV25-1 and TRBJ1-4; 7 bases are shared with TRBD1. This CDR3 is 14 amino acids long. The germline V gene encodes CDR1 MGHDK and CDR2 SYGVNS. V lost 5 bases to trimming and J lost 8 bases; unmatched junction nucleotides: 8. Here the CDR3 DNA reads TGTGCCAGCAGTACACGACAGGGCGAAGAAAAACTGTTTTTT. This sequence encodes CASSTRQGEEKLFF.

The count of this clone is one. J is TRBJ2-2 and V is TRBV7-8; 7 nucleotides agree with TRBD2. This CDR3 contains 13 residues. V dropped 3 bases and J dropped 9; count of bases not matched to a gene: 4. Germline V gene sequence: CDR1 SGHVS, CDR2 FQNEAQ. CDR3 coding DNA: TGTGCCAGCAGCTTGGGAGGGGACCGGGAGCTGTTTTTT. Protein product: CASSLGGDRELFF. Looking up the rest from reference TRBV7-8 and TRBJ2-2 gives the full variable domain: GAGVSQSPRYKVAKRGQDVALRCDPISGHVSLFWYQQALGQGPEFLTYFQNEAQLDKSGLPSDRFFAERPEGSVSTLKIQRTQQEDSAVYLCASSLGGDRELFFGEGSRLTVL.

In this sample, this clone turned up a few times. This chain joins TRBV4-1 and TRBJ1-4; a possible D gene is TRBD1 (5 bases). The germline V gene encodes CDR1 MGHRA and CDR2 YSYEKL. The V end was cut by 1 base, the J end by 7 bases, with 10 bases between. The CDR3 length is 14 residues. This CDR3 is CASSQVAGLEKLFF. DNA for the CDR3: TGCGCCAGCAGCCAAGTGGCGGGACTTGAAAAACTGTTTTTT.

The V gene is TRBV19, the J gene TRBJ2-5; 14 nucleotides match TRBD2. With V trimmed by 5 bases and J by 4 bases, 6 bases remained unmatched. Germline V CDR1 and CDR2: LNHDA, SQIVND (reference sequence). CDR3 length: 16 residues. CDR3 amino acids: CASSGRLAGGRETQYF. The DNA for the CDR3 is TGTGCCAGTAGTGGAAGACTAGCGGGGGGGCGAGAGACCCAGTACTTC. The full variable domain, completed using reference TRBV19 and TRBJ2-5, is DGGITQSPKYLFRKEGQNVTLSCEQNLNHDAMYWYRQDPGQGLRLIYYSQIVNDFQKGDIAEGYSVSREKKESFPLTVTSAQKNPTAFYLCASSGRLAGGRETQYFGPGTRLLVL.

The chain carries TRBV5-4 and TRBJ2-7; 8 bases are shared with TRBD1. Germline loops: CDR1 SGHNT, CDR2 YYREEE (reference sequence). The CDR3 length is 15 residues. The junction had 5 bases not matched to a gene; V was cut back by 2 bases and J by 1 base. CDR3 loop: CASSLDRGGSYEQYF. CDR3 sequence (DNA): TGTGCCAGCAGCTTAGACAGGGGAGGATCCTACGAGCAGTACTTC.

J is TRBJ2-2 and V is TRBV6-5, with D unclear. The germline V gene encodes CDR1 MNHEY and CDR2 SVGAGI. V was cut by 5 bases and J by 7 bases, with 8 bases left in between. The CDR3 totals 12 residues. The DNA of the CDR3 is TGTGCCAGCAGTCTAGTGAACGGGGAGCTGTTTTTT. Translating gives CASSLVNGELFF.

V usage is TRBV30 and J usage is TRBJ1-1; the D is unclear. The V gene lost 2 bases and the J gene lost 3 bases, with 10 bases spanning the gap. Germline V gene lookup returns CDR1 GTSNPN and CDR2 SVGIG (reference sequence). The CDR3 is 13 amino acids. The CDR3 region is CAWSFAADTEAFF. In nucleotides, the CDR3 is TGTGCCTGGAGTTTCGCAGCGGACACTGAAGCTTTCTTT.

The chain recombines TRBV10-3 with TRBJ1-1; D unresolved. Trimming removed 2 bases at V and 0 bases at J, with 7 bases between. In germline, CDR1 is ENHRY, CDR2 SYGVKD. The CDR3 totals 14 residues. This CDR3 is CAISEGRLNTEAFF. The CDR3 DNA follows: TGTGCCATCAGTGAGGGGAGATTGAACACTGAAGCTTTCTTT.

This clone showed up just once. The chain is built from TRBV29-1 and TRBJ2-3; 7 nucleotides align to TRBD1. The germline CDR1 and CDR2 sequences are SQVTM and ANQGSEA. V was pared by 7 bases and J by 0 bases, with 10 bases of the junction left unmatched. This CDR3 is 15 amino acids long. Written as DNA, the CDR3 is TGCAGCGGGATAGGGACAGTGGATAGCACAGATACGCAGTATTTT. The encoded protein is CSGIGTVDSTDTQYF.

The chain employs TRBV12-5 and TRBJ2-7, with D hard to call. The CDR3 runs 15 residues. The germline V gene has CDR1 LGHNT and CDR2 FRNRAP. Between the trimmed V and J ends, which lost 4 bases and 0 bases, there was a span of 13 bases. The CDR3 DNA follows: TGTGCTAGTGGTTCGTCGATTGATACCTCCTACGAGCAGTACTTC. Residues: CASGSSIDTSYEQYF.

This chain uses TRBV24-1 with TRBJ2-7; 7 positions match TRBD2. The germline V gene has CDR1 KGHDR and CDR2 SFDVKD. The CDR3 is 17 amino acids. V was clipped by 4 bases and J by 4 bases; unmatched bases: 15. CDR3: CATSDQSIAGPGYEQYV. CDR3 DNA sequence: TGTGCCACCAGTGACCAAAGCATAGCGGGCCCGGGGTACGAGCAGTACGTC.

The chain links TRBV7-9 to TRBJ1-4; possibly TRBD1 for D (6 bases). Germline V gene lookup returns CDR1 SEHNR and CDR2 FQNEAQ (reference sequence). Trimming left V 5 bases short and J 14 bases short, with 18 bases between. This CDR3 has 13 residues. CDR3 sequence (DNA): TGTGCCAGCAGCGGGCCTTGGGGGCGAGAGCTGTTTTTT. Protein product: CASSGPWGRELFF.

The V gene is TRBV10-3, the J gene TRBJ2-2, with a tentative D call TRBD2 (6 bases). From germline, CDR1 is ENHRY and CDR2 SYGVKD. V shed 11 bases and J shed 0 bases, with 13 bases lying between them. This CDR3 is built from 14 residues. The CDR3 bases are TGTGCCGTAAGACTAGTGGCGAACACCGGGGAGCTGTTTTTT. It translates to CAVRLVANTGELFF.

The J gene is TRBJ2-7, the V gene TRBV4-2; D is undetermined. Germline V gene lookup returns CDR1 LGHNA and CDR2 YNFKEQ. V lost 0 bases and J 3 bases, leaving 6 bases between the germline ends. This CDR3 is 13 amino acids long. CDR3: CASSQEVGYEQYF. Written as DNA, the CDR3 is TGTGCCAGCAGCCAAGAGGTCGGCTACGAGCAGTACTTC.

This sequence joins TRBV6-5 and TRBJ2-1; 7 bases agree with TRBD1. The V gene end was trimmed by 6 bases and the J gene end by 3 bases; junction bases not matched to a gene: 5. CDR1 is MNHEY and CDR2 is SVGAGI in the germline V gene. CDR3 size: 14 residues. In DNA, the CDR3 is TGTGCCAGCAGCCCACAGGGGATCTACAATGAGCAGTTCTTC. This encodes CASSPQGIYNEQFF.

As DNA, the CDR3 is TGTGCCAGTAGTAAGGGACAACCGAGCACAGATACGCAGTATTTT. Translation gives CASSKGQPSTDTQYF. The rearrangement uses TRBV19 and TRBJ2-3; D is perhaps TRBD1 (6 bases). CDR1 is LNHDA, CDR2 SQIVND, per germline (reference sequence). With 4 bases removed from V and 0 bases from J, the gap between germline ends came to 11 bases. The CDR3 runs 15 residues. The variable domain in full, with the rest retrieved from reference TRBV19 and TRBJ2-3, is DGGITQSPKYLFRKEGQNVTLSCEQNLNHDAMYWYRQDPGQGLRLIYYSQIVNDFQKGDIAEGYSVSREKKESFPLTVTSAQKNPTAFYLCASSKGQPSTDTQYFGPGTRLTVL.

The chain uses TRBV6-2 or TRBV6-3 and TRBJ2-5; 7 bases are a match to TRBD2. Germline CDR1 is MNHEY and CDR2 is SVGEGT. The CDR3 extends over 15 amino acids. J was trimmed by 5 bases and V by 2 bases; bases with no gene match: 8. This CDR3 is CASSYGAGVLETQYF. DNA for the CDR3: TGTGCCAGCAGTTACGGGGCGGGAGTCCTTGAGACCCAGTACTTC.

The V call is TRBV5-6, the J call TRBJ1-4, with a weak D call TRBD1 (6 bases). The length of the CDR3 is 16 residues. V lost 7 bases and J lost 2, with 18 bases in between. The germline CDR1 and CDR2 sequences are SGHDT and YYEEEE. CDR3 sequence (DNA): TGTGCCAGCGTACGTTGGGGGCGAGGGACTAATGAAAAACTGTTTTTT. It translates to CASVRWGRGTNEKLFF.

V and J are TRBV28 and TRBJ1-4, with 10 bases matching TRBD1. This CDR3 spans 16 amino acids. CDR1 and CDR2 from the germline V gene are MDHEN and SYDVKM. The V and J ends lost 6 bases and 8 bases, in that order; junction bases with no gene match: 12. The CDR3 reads CASSPSLTGGREKLFF. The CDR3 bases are TGTGCCAGCAGCCCTTCTTTGACAGGGGGCAGGGAAAAACTGTTTTTT.